This T cell receptor beta chain is from a study of T cells in Graves' hyperthyroidism and ophthalmopathy (dated by TCRdb to between 2017 and 2020). About the full investigation: TCR V-J signatures able to tell the groups apart were searched for in a discovery cohort of approximately 95 patients, of whom over 40 had Graves' ophthalmopathy and some 60 had stable Graves' hyperthyroidism. The paper describes TCR Vbeta CDR3 sequencing of about 140 peripheral blood samples, made up of some 40 ophthalmopathy patients, 70 to 80 hyperthyroidism patients and roughly 17 progressor patients. An independent validation cohort of under 20 hyperthyroidism patients and over 15 patients who later progressed to ophthalmopathy tested prospective prediction of ophthalmopathy. For training and testing, the 100 or so patients in the discovery cohort were randomly divided in a 7:3 ratio. Once sampling was done, hyperthyroidism patients were given methimazole at a starting dose of 30 mg daily, whereas ophthalmopathy patients were given high-dose intravenous methylprednisolone. The study also compared thyroid tissue and blood T-cell repertoires from 6 or 7 Graves' hyperthyroidism patients. The paper as a whole reports these results and caveats: In validation, progression to ophthalmopathy was predicted by the model with 65% to 71% sensitivity and 72% to 80% specificity, a median of roughly six months before onset. Most expanded thyroid clonotypes (frequency above 0.001) were also detected in blood, suggesting blood repertoires may reflect thyroid immune responses. A 13 V-J signature model separated ophthalmopathy from stable hyperthyroidism, with 87.88% sensitivity and approximately 81% specificity in cross-validation and 80%/75% in testing. No statistical method was used to fix the sample size in advance, and group allocation was not hidden from the investigators.

Turning to this clonotype: The target of this receptor is not known. No base-level quality is on record; no much larger clone is a single base apart.

The TCR beta CDR3 regions were amplified from RNA transcripts. A first-round RT-PCR of the TCR CDR3 used the HTBI primer set with the Qiagen OneStep RT-PCR kit. Libraries were constructed in a second round of multiplex PCR, after which size selection and purification were performed. Paired-end sequencing of the libraries was performed with 100 bp reads on an Illumina HiSeq2000. Regarding the original processing steps: SOAPnuke was used to process the raw data, throwing out any read that contained adapters or uncalled bases, had a mean Phred below 15, or lacked an exact constant-primer or identifier match. COPE v1.2.5 was used to merge the high-quality paired reads, and each unique nucleotide sequence was defined as a clonotype. Clonotypes were aligned to IMGT TRBV, TRBD and TRBJ reference segments using MiTCR v1.1. Analysis was restricted to V-J combinations with a frequency above 0.0001, which covered about 99% of repertoires. A TCS score was defined as the ratio between F50 (clonal expansion) and ExV (chaos), using BLOSUM62-based TCRdist between CDR3 peptides within each V-J. Welch's t-statistics and random forest reduced fewer than 600 V-J features to 13, which were used in a naive Bayes classifier (R e1071). The Morisita-Horn index was used to measure how similar the thyroid and blood repertoires were. Through fastp at Q25 and MiXCR, TCRdb rebuilt clones from the public reads, retaining in-frame beta chains. Duplicate CDR3 protein sequences are folded into a single record with the most common DNA and genes. The V and J calls follow TCRdb's processing rather than the paper's. The sample has approximately 700,000 distinct CDR3 sequences on record, 45% of them singletons. The ten largest clonotypes hold approximately 7.2% of the sample.

The germline V gene yields ENHRY for CDR1 and SYGVKD for CDR2. Taken from cysteine to phenylalanine, the CDR3 has 14 residues. Just the 42-base CDR3 DNA is kept, in frame starting at base 1. V loses 6 bases, J loses 1 base, and the germline ends lie 12 bases apart. Exclusion was applied to patients with uncontrolled infections, other autoimmune diseases, pregnancy or lactation. Diagnoses were based on clinical symptoms, serum thyroxine and TRAb, thyroid ultrasound and orbital computed tomography. Total RNA was extracted with Trizol reagent, and quality was checked on an Agilent 2100 Bioanalyzer. The rearrangement joined TRBV10-3 to TRBJ1-1; TRBD1 might be the D gene, on 6 matching bases. This TCR was recovered from an adult man with Graves' disease, either hyperthyroidism or ophthalmopathy (not recorded which). The sample was peripheral blood or thyroid tissue (not recorded which). The CDR3 in this case is CAISRQATNTEAFF. The DNA reads as follows: TGTGCCATCAGCAGACAGGCCACGAACACTGAAGCTTTCTTT.